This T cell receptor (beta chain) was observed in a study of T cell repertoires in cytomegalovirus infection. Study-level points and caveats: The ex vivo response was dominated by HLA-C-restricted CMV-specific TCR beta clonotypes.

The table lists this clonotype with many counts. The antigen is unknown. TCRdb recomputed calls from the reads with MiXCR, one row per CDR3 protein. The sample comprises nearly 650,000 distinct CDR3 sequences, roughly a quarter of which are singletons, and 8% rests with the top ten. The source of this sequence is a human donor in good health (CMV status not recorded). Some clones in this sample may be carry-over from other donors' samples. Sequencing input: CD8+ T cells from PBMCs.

This CDR3 reads CASSFPWAKDYNEQFF. DNA of the CDR3: TGTGCCAGCAGTTTCCCTTGGGCTAAAGACTACAATGAGCAGTTCTTC. The rearrangement joins TRBV6-6 to TRBJ2-1; D ambiguous. V was cut by 4 bases and J by 3 bases, with 16 bases left in between. Germline assignment: CDR1 MNHNY and CDR2 SVGAGI (reference sequence). The CDR3 is 16 residues long.